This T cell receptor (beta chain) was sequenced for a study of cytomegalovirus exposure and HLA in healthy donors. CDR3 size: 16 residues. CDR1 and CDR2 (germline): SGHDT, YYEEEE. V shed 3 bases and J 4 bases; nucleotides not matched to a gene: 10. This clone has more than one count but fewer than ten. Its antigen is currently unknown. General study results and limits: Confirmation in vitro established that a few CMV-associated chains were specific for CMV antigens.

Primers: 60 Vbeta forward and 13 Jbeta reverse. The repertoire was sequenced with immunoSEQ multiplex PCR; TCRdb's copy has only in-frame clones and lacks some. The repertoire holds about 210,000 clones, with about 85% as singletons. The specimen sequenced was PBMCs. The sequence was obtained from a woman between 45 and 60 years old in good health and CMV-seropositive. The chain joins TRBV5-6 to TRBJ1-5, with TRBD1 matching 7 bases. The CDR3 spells CASSSGTVMGNQPQHF. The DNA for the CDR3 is TGTGCCAGCAGCTCCGGGACAGTGATGGGAAATCAGCCCCAGCATTTT.